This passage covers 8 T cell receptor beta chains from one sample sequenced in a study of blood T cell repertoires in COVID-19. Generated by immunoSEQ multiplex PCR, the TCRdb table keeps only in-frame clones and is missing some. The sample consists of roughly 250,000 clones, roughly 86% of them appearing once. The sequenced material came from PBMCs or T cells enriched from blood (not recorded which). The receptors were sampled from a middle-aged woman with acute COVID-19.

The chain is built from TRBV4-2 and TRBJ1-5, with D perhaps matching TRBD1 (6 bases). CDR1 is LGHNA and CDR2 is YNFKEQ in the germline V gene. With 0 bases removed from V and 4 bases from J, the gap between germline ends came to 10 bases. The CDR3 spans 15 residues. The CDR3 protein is CASSQDHRVNQPQHF. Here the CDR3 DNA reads TGTGCCAGCAGCCAAGATCACAGGGTAAATCAGCCCCAGCATTTT.

The CDR3 loop is CASSASGSPTGELFF. CDR3 DNA sequence: TGTGCCAGCAGTGCTAGCGGGAGTCCCACCGGGGAGCTGTTTTTT. The chain combines TRBV2 with TRBJ2-2; 10 nucleotides match TRBD2. Germline V gene sequence: CDR1 SNHLY, CDR2 FYNNEI. J was trimmed by 4 bases and V by 4 bases; bases with no gene match: 3. The length of the CDR3 is 15 residues.

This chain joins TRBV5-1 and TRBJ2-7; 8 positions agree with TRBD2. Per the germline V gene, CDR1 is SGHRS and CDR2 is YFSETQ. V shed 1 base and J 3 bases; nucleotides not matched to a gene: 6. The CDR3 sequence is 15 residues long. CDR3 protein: CASSLTSGSYYEQYF. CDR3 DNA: TGCGCCAGCAGCTTGACCAGCGGGAGTTACTACGAGCAGTACTTC.

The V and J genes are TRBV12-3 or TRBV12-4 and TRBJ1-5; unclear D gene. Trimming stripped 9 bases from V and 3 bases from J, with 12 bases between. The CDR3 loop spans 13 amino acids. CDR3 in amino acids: CASTAVINQPQHF. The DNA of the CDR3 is TGTGCCAGTACCGCGGTGATCAATCAGCCCCAGCATTTT.

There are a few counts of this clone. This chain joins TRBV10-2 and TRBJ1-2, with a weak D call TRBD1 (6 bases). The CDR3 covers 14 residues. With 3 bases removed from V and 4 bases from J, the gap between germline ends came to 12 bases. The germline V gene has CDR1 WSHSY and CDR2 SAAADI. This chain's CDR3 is CASSDRGGGYGYTF. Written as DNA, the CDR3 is TGCGCCAGCAGTGATAGGGGAGGGGGCTATGGCTACACCTTC.

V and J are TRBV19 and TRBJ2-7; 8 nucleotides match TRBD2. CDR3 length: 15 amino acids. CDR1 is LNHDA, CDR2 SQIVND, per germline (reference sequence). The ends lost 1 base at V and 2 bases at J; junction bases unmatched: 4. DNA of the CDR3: TGTGCCAGTAGTATAGCCACGGGACTAGCCTACGAGCAGTACTTC. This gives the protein CASSIATGLAYEQYF.

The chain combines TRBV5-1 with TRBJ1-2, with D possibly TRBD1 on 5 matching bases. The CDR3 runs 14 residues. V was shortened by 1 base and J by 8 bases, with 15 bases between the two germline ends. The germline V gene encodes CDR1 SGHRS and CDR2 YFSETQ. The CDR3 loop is CASSLSRVNDGYTF. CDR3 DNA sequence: TGCGCCAGCAGCTTGTCCAGGGTCAATGACGGCTACACCTTC.

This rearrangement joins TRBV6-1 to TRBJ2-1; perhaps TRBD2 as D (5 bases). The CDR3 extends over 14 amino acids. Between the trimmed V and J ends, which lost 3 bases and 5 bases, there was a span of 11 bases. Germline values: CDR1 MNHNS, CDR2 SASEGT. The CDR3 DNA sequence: TGTGCCAGCAGTGATCTCCGGGATCACAATGAGCAGTTCTTC. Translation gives CASSDLRDHNEQFF.